The sequence of this T cell receptor (beta chain) was determined in a study of blood T cell repertoires in COVID-19. Study in general: The United States, Italy and Spain provided the acute and convalescent COVID-19 samples. Nucleic acid was either cDNA or gDNA, and it came from T cells, B-cell-depleted T cells, or PBMCs.

Seattle's enrolled individuals joined amid active infection and were then monitored longitudinally. In the original processing: Estimation of nucleated cell counts was performed using reference gene primer amplification. TCRdb's copy holds only in-frame clones and misses some; the assay was immunoSEQ multiplex PCR. The DNA gave D and trimming, while V, J and clone size come from that table. The sample yields about 130,000 clones, roughly 91% seen once. The CDR3 length is 15 residues. Germline V gene sequence: CDR1 SGHKS, CDR2 YYEKEE (reference sequence). J was trimmed by 3 bases and V by 4 bases; bases with no gene match: 4.

The gene calls are TRBV5-5 and TRBJ1-6; 7 bases are shared with TRBD1. Sequenced: peripheral blood. The sequence derives from a man in his sixties with COVID-19, enrolled during active disease. CDR3 residues: CASSKDRIYNSPLHF. In DNA form, the CDR3 reads TGTGCCAGCAGCAAGGACAGGATCTATAATTCACCCCTCCACTTT.